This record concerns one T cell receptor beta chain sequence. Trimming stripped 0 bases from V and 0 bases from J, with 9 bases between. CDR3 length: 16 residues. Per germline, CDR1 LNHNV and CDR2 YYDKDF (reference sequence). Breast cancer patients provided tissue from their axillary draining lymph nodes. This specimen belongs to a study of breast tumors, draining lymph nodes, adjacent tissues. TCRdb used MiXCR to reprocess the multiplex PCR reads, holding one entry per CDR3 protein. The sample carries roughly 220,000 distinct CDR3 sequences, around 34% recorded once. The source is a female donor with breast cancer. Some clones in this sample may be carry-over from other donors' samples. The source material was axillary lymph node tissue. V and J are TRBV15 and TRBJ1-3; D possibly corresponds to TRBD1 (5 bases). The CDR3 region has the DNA TGTGCCACCAGCAGAGACAGGGCCAACTCTGGAAACACCATATATTTT. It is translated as CATSRDRANSGNTIYF.